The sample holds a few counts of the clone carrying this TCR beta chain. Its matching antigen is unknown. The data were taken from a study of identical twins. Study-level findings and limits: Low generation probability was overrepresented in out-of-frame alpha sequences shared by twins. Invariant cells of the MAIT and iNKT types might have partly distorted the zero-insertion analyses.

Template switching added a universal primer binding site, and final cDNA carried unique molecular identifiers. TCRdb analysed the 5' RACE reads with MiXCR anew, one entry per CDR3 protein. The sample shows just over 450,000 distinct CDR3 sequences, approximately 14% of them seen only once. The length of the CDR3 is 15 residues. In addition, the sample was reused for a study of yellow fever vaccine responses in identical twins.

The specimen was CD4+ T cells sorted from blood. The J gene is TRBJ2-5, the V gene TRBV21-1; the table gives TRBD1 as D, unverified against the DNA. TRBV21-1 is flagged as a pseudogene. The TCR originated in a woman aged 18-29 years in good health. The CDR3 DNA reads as TGTGCCAGCACCCTCGACAGGGAGAACGGGGAGACCCAGTACTTC. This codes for CASTLDRENGETQYF.